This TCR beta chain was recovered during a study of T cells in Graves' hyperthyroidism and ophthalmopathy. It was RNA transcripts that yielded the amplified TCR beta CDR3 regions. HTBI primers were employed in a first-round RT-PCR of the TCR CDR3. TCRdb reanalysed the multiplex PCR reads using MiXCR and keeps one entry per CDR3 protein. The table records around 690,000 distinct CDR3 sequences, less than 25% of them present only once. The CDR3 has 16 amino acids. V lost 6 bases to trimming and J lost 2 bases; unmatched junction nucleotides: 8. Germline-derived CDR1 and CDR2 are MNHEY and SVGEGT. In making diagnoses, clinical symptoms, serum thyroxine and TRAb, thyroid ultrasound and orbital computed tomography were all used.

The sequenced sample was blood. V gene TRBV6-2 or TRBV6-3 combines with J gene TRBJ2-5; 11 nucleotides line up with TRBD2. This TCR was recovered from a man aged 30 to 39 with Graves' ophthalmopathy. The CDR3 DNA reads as TGTGCCAGCAGCTTCACGGGACTAGCGGTACAAGAGACCCAGTACTTC. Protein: CASSFTGLAVQETQYF.